Listed below are T cell receptor beta chains from one sample, sequenced in a study of blood T cell repertoires in COVID-19. Assay: immunoSEQ multiplex PCR; the TCRdb copy retains only in-frame clones and omits some. The table includes about 110,000 clones, more than 75% detected once. Sample: peripheral blood. These receptors all come from a woman aged 40 to 55 with acute or convalescent COVID-19. The CDR3 runs from the conserved cysteine through the conserved F or W.

TRBJ1-1 TRBV5-1 CASSLASGTGVAEAFF
TRBJ2-7 TRBV6-5 CASNTNRDAYEQYF
TRBJ2-1 TRBV5-1 CASSLTAVDEQFF
TRBJ1-6 TRBV19 CASSGTGDSRSPLHF
TRBJ1-4 TRBV6-5 CASSYSIRGDEKLFF
TRBJ2-6 TRBV19 CASSIVLGASGSGANVLTF
TRBJ1-5 TRBV27 CASSPPTLQPQHF
TRBJ1-6 TRBV19 CASKGPSGGNSPLHF
TRBJ1-2 TRBV5-6 CASSLISGANYGYTF
TRBJ1-1 TRBV16 CASSHDRNTEAFF
TRBJ2-7 TRBV30 CAWSGGGLWEQYF
TRBJ2-7 TRBV19 CASTGLAGDYEQYF
TRBJ1-1 TRBV7-8 CASSPPRGWNTEAFF
TRBJ1-4 TRBV7-2 CASSLGDRAKKLFF
TRBJ2-3 TRBV7-3 CASSPIGAGTTPDTQYF
TRBJ1-2 TRBV25-1 CASPTAPYGYTF
TRBJ1-6 TRBV30 CAWRQGLTDSPLHF
TRBJ2-7 TRBV9 CASSVINRDEQYF
TRBJ2-3 TRBV6-1 CASSYPTGLDTQYF
TRBJ1-1 TRBV7-9 CASSRTGGLAFF
TRBJ1-6 TRBV5-1 CASSLEARNSPLHF
TRBJ2-5 TRBV3-1/TRBV3-2 CASSQENRRGPQATQYF
TRBJ2-1 TRBV6-1 CASSVTLKVAGGNRNEQFF
TRBJ2-1 TRBV7-3 CASSQTGGASNEQFF
TRBJ2-5 TRBV9 CASSAEVGETQYF
TRBJ1-5 TRBV7-9 CATMAEGPNQPQHF
TRBJ1-3 TRBV9 CASSAGTGGSGNTIYF
TRBJ2-7 TRBV10-3 CAISEGGAAYEQYF
TRBJ2-1 TRBV19 CASSIGSYEQFF
TRBJ1-2 TRBV5-1 CASSLVAGTGSGYTF
TRBJ1-2 TRBV15 CATSRDAGQGNYGYTF